This TCR beta chain was sequenced during a study of blood T cell repertoires in COVID-19. CDR1 and CDR2 (germline): MNHEY, SVGAGI. V shed 4 bases, J shed 2 bases, and the junction held 9 bases outside the gene matches. The CDR3 contains 16 residues. How the authors handled the data: It was from reference gene primer amplification that nucleated cell counts were estimated. Sequencing used immunoSEQ multiplex PCR; TCRdb keeps in-frame clones, though not all of them. That table gives V, J and clone size, and the DNA gave D and trimming. The sample shows about 400,000 clones, 86% of them seen only once. What was sequenced was peripheral blood. This TCR came from a woman between 25 and 40 years old with active or convalescent COVID-19. This chain joins TRBV6-5 and TRBJ2-5; 8 nucleotides line up with TRBD1. For the CDR3, the DNA is TGTGCCAGCAGTTCGACAGGGGTCGGGGTACAAGAGACCCAGTACTTC. Its translation: CASSSTGVGVQETQYF.